This TCR beta chain was found in a study of coeliac disease. This CDR3 region has 13 residues. Trimming shortened V by 1 base and J by 4 bases, and 7 bases separated the two germline ends. The germline V gene encodes CDR1 SGHDN and CDR2 FVKESK. Some clones are missing from TCRdb's copy, which holds only in-frame ones; the method was immunoSEQ multiplex PCR. The profile shows roughly 1,100 clones, 58% of them singletons. The chain combines TRBV14 with TRBJ1-1; the D is unclear. The TCR was taken from a man aged 70 or older without celiac disease. What was sequenced was intraepithelial lymphocytes from the gut. The chain's CDR3 is CASSQGLPTEAFF. The CDR3 DNA reads TGTGCCAGCAGCCAAGGTCTACCCACTGAAGCTTTCTTT.